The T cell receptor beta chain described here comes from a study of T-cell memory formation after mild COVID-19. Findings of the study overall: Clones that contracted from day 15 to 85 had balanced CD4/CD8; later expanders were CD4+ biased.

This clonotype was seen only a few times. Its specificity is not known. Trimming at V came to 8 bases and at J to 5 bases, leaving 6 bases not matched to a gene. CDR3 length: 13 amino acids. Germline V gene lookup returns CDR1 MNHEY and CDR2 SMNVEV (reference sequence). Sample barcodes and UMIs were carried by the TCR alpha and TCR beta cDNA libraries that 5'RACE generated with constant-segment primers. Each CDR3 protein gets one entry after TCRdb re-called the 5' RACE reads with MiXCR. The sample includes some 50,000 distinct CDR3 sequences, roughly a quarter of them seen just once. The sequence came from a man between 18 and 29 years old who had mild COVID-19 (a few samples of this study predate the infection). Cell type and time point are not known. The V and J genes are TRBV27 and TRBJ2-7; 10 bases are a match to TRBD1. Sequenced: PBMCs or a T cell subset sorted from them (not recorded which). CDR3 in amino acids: CASGPGQGNEQYV. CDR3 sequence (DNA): TGTGCCAGCGGCCCGGGACAGGGGAACGAGCAGTACGTC.